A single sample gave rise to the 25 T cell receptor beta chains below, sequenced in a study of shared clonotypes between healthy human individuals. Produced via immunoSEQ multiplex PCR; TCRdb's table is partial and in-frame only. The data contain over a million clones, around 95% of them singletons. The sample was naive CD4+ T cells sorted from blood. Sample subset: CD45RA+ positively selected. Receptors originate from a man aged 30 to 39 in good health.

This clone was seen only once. The CDR3 protein is CASSQDRTTGNTIYF. The CDR3 DNA is TGTGCCAGCAGCCAAGATCGGACTACTGGAAACACCATATATTTT. The rearrangement joins TRBV14 to TRBJ1-3; D uncertain. The length of the CDR3 is 15 residues. Germline V lookup: CDR1 SGHDN, CDR2 FVKESK. The V and J ends lost 0 bases and 2 bases respectively, with 8 bases between them. The full variable domain, in which reference TRBV14 and TRBJ1-3 provide the parts outside the CDR3, is EAGVTQFPSHSVIEKGQTVTLRCDPISGHDNLYWYRRVMGKEIKFLLHFVKESKQDESGMPNNRFLAERTGGTYSTLKVQPAELEDSGVYFCASSQDRTTGNTIYFGEGSWLTVV.

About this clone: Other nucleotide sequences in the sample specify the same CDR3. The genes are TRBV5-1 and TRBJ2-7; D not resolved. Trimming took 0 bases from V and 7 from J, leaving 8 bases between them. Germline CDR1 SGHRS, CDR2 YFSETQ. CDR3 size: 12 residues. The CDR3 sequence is CASSLVGNEQYF. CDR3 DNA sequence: TGCGCCAGCAGCTTGGTTGGCAATGAGCAGTACTTC.

The CDR3 is CASSFGQGSFGNTIYF. The CDR3, as DNA: TGTGCCAGCAGTTTTGGACAGGGGTCTTTTGGAAACACCATATATTTT. The rearrangement joins TRBV6-5 to TRBJ1-3, with 9 bases that match TRBD1. This CDR3 spans 16 amino acids. Germline V lookup: CDR1 MNHEY, CDR2 SVGAGI. After removal of 4 bases from V and 3 bases from J, the junction contained 7 bases not matched to a gene.

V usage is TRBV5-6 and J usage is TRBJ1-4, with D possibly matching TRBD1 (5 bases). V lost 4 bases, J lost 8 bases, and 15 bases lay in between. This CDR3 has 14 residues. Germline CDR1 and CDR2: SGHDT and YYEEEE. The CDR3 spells CASSITGEGEKLFF. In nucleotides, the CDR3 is TGTGCCAGCAGCATCACGGGGGAGGGCGAAAAACTGTTTTTT. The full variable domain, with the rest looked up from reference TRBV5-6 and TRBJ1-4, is DAGVTQSPTHLIKTRGQQVTLRCSPKSGHDTVSWYQQALGQGPQFIFQYYEEEERQRGNFPDRFSGHQFPNYSSELNVNALLLGDSALYLCASSITGEGEKLFFGSGTQLSVL.

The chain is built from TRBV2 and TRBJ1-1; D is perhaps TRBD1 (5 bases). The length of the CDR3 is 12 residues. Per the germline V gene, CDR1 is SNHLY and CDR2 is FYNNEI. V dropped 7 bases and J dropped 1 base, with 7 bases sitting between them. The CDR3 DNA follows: TGTGCCAGCACTCAGGGGAACACTGAAGCTTTCTTT. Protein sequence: CASTQGNTEAFF.

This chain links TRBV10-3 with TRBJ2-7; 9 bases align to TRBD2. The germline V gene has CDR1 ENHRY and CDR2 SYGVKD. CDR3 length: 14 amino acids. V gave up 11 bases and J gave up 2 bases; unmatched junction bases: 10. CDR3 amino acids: CASTTTSGTYEQYF. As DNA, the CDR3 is TGTGCCTCCACGACGACTAGCGGTACCTACGAGCAGTACTTC.

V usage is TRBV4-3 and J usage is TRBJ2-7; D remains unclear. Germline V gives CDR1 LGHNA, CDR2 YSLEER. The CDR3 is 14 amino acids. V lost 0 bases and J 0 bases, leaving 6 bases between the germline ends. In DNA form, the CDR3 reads TGCGCCAGCAGCCAAGATTCAGACTCCTACGAGCAGTACTTC. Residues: CASSQDSDSYEQYF.

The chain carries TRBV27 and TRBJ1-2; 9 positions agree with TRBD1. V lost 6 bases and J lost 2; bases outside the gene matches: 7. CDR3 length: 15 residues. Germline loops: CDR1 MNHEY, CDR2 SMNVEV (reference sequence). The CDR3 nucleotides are TGTGCCAGCAGAACGCTCGGACAGGGGAACTATGGCTACACCTTC. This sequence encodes CASRTLGQGNYGYTF.

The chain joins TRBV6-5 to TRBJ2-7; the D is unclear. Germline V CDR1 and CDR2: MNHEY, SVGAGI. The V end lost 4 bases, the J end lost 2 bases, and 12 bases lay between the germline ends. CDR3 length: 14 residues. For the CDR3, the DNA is TGTGCCAGCAGTTCCTCCAGGATTACCTACGAGCAGTACTTC. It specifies CASSSSRITYEQYF.

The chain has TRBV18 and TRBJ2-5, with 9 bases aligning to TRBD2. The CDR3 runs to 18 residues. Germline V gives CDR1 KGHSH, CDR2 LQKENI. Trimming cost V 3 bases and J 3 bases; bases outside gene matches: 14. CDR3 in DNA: TGTGCCAGCTCACCGGGGACCCCCAAATTAGCGGGAGAAGAGACCCAGTACTTC. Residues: CASSPGTPKLAGEETQYF.

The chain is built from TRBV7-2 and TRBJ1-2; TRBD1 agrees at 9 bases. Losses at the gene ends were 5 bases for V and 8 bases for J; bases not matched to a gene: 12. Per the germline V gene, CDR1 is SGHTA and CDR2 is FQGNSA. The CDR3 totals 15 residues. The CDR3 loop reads CASSPSGTGSRGYTF. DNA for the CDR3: TGTGCCAGCAGCCCCTCAGGGACAGGGTCTCGCGGCTACACCTTC.

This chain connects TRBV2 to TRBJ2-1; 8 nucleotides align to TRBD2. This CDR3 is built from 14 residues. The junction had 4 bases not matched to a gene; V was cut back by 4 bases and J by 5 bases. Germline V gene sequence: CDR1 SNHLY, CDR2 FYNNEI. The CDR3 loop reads CASSGPTSDNEQFF. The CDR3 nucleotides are TGTGCCAGCAGTGGGCCGACTAGCGACAATGAGCAGTTCTTC.

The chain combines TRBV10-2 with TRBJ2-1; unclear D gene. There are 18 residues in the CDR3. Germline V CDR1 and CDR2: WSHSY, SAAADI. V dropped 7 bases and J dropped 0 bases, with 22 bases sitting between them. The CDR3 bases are TGCGCCAGCAAGAGAACTTCACTCTCCCTCAGCTCCTACAATGAGCAGTTCTTC. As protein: CASKRTSLSLSSYNEQFF.

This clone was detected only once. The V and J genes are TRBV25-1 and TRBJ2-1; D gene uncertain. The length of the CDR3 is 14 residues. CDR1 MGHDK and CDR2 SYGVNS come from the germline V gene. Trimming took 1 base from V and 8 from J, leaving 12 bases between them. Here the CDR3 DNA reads TGTGCCAGCAGTGAATCCGGAGCTCTCCATGAGCAGTTCTTC. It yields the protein CASSESGALHEQFF.

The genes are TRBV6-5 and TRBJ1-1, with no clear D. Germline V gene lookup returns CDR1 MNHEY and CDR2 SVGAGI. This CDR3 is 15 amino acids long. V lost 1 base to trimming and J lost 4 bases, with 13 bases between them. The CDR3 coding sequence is TGTGCCAGCAGTTACTGGCAGGTGGCGACCACTGAAGCTTTCTTT. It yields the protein CASSYWQVATTEAFF.

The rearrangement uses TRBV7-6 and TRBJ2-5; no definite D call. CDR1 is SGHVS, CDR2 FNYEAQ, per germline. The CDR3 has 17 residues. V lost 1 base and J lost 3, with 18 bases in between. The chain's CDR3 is CASSLVLRPTEEETQYF. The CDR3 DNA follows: TGTGCCAGCAGCTTAGTCCTGCGGCCAACAGAAGAAGAGACCCAGTACTTC. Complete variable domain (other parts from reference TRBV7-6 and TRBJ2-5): GAGVSQSPRYKVTKRGQDVALRCDPISGHVSLYWYRQALGQGPEFLTYFNYEAQQDKSGLPNDRFSAERPEGSISTLTIQRTEQRDSAMYRCASSLVLRPTEEETQYFGPGTRLLVL.

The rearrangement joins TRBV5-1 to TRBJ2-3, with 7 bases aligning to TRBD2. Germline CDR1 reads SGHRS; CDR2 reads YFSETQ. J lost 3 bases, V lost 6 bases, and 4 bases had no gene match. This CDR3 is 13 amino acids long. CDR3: CASKSGATDTQYF. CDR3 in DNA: TGCGCCAGCAAAAGCGGGGCAACAGATACGCAGTATTTT.

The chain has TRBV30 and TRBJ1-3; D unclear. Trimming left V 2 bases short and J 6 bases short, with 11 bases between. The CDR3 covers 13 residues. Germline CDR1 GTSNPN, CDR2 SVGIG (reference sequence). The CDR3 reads CAWSLKGLNTIYF. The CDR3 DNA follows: TGTGCCTGGAGTCTGAAGGGTTTAAACACCATATATTTT.

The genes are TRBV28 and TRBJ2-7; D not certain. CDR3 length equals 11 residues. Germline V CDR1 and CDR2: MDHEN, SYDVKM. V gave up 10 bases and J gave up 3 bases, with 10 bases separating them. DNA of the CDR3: TGTGCCACCCTACAGAACTACGAGCAGTACTTC. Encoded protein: CATLQNYEQYF.

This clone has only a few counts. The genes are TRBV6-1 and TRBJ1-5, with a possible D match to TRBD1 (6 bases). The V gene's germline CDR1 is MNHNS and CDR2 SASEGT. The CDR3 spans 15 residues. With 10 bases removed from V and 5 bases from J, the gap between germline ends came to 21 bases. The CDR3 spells CATVQGTGSDQPQHF. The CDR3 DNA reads TGTGCCACCGTACAGGGAACTGGATCGGATCAGCCCCAGCATTTT.

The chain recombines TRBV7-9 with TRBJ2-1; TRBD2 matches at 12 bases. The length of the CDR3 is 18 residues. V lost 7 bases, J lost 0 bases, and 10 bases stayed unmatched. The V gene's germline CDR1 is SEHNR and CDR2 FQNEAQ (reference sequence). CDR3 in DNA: TGTGCCAGCAATGGACTAGCGGGATTAACCAGCTCCTACAATGAGCAGTTCTTC. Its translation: CASNGLAGLTSSYNEQFF.

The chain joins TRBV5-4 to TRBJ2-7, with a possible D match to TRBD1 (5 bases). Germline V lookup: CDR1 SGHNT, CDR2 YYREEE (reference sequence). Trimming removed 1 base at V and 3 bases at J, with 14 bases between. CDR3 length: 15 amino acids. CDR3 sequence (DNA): TGTGCCAGCAGCTTGAACCCCCTAGGGGACTACGAGCAGTACTTC. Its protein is CASSLNPLGDYEQYF.

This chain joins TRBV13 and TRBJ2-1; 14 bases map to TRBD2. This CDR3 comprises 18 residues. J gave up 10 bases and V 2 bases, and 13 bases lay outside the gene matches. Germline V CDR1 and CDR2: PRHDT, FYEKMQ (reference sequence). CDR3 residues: CASSLRVGGTSGSVEQFF. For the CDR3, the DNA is TGTGCCAGCAGCTTAAGAGTGGGTGGGACTAGCGGGAGTGTCGAGCAGTTCTTC.

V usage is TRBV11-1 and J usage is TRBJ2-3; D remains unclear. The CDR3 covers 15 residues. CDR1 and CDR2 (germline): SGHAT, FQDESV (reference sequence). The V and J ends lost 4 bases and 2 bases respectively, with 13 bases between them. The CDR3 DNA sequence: TGTGCCAGCAGCTCGCTATCGGGCTACACAGATACGCAGTATTTT. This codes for CASSSLSGYTDTQYF.

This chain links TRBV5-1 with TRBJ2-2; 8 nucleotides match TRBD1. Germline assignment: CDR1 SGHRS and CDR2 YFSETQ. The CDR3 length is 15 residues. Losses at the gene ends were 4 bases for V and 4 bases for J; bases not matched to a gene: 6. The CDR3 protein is CASSETGVSTGELFF. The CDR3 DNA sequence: TGCGCCAGCAGCGAGACAGGGGTGAGCACCGGGGAGCTGTTTTTT. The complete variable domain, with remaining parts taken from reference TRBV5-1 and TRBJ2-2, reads KAGVTQTPRYLIKTRGQQVTLSCSPISGHRSVSWYQQTPGQGLQFLFEYFSETQRNKGNFPGRFSGRQFSNSRSEMNVSTLELGDSALYLCASSETGVSTGELFFGEGSRLTVL.